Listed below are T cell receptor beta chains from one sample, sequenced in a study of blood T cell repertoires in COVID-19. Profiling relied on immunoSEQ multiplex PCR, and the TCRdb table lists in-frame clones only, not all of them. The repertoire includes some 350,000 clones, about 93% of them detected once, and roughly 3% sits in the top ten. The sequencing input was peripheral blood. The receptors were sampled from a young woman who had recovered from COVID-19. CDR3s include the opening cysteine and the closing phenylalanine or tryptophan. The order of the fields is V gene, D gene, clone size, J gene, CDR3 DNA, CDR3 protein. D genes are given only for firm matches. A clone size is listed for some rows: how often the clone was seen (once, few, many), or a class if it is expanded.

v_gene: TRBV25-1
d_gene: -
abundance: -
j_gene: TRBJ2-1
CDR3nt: TGTGCCAGCAGCAACAGGAGCTCCTACAATGAGCAGTTCTTC
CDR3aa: CASSNRSSYNEQFF

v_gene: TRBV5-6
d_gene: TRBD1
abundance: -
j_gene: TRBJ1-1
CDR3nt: TGTGCCAGCAGCTTGGGCCAGGGGGCCATGAACACTGAAGCTTTCTTT
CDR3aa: CASSLGQGAMNTEAFF

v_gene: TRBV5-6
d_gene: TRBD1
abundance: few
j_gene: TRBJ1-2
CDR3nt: TGTGCCAGCAGTATATCAGGGGGTACCTATGGCTACACCTTC
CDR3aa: CASSISGGTYGYTF

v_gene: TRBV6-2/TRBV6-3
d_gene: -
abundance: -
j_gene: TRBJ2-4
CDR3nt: TGTGCCAGCAGTTCCCCTAGAAACCAAAACATTCAGTACTTC
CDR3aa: CASSSPRNQNIQYF

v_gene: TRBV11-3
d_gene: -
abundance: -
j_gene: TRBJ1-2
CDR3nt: TGTGCCAGCAGCTTAGATCGGGGGAACTATGGCTACACCTTC
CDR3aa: CASSLDRGNYGYTF

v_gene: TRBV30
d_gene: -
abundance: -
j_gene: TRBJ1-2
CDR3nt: TGTGCCTGGAGGAGGTCCGGCAACTATGGCTACACCTTC
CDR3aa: CAWRRSGNYGYTF

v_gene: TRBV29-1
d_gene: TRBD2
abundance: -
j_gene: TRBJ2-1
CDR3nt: TGCAGCGTTGAAGATCAACTAGCGGGACACTCTAATGAGCAGTTCTTC
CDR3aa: CSVEDQLAGHSNEQFF

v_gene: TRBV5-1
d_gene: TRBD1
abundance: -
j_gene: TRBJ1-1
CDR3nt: TGCGCCAGCAGCCATCGGACAGGGTTTTTTGAAACTGAAGCTTTCTTT
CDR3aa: CASSHRTGFFETEAFF

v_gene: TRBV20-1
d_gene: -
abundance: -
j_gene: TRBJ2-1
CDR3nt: TGCAGTGCCGCGGGCAATGAGCAGTTCTTC
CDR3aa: CSAAGNEQFF

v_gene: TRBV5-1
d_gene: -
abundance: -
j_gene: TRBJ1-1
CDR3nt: TGCGCCAGCAGCCTCCTGGGAGGTTCGAACACTGAAGCTTTCTTT
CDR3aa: CASSLLGGSNTEAFF

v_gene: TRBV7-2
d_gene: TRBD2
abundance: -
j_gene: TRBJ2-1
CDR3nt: TGTGCCAGCAGTTGGTCGGGAGGCCCCCATGAGCAGTTCTTC
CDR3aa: CASSWSGGPHEQFF

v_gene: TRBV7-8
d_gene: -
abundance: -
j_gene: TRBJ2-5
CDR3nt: TGTGCCAGCAGCTTAGGGCACCAAGAGACCCAGTACTTC
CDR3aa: CASSLGHQETQYF

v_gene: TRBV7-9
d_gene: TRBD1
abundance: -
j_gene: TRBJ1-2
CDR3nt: TGTGCCAGCAGCCCAGAGGCAGGGGGGATGATGGTCTATGGCTACACCTTC
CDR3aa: CASSPEAGGMMVYGYTF

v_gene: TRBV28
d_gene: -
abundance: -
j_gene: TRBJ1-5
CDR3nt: TGTGCCAGCAGTCCCCTCGGGAGGAGCAATCAGCCCCAGCATTTT
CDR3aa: CASSPLGRSNQPQHF

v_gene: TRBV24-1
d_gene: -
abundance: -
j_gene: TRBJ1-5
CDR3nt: TGTGCCACCAGTGATTGGGCGGGAAATCAGCCCCAGCATTTT
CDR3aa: CATSDWAGNQPQHF

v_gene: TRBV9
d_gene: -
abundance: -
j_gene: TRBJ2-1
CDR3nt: TGTGCCAGCAGCGTAAGACGGGACTCCTACAATGAGCAGTTCTTC
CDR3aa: CASSVRRDSYNEQFF

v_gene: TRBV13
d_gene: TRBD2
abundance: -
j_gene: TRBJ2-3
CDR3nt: TGTGCCAGCGGACTAGCGGGAGGAAATACGCAGTATTTT
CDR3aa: CASGLAGGNTQYF

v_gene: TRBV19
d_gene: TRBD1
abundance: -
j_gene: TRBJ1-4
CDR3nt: TGTGCCAGTAGTATATCCAGGGACAGTGAAAAACTGTTTTTT
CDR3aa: CASSISRDSEKLFF

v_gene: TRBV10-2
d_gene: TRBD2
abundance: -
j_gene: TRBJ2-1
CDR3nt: TGCGCCAGCGGGAGGACTAGCGGGTGGGATGAGCAGTTCTTC
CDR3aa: CASGRTSGWDEQFF

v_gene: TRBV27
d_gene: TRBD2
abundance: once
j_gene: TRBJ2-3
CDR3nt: TGTGCCAGCAGTATACTAGCGGGAGTAATGGATACGCAGTATTTT
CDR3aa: CASSILAGVMDTQYF

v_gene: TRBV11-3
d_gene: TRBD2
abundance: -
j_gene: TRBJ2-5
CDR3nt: TGTGCCAGCAGCTTAGATCTGACTAGCGGGAGCCCCAGCTTAGAGACCCAGTACTTC
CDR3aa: CASSLDLTSGSPSLETQYF

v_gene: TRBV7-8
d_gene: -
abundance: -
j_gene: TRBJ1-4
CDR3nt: TGTGCCAGCAGCCCTAACAGATTTGCAACTAATGAAAAACTGTTTTTT
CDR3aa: CASSPNRFATNEKLFF

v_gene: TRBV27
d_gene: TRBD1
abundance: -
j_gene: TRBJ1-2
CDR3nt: TGTGCCAGCAACCCCCCTCGGGAGACAGGGGACGTGCGCAATTATGGCTACACCTTC
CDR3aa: CASNPPRETGDVRNYGYTF

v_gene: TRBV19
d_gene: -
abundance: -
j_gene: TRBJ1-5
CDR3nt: TGTGCCAGTAACCCCCGATTTTTTGGGCCGTATCAGCCCCAGCATTTT
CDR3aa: CASNPRFFGPYQPQHF

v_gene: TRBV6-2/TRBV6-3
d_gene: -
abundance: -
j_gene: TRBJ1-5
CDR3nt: TGTGCCAGCAGTTACGGGGGAGGGGGACAGCCCCAGCATTTT
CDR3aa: CASSYGGGGQPQHF

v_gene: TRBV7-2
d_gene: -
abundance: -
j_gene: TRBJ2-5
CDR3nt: TGTGCCAGCAGCTTGGAGGCGGAGAAGACCCAGTACTTC
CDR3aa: CASSLEAEKTQYF

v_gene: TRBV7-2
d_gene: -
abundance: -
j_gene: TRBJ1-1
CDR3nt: TGTGCCAGCAGCTACCTCAGGACTGAAGCTTTCTTT
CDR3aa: CASSYLRTEAFF

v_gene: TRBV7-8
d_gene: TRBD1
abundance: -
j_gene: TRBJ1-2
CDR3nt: TGTGCCAGCAGCCCGACAGGGTTGGACTATGGCTACACCTTC
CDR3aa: CASSPTGLDYGYTF

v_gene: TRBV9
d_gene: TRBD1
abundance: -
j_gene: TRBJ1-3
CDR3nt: TGTGCCAGCAGCCAGGTTTATGGACAGGGGGCATCTGGAAACACCATATATTTT
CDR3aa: CASSQVYGQGASGNTIYF